This TCR beta chain was sequenced in a study of T cell responses to AZD1222 COVID-19 vaccine. This table comes from immunoSEQ multiplex PCR, and its TCRdb copy is limited to in-frame clones, with some not included. The top ten hold 30% to 35% of the sample, which has about 84,000 clones, 75% to 90% seen once. This CDR3 region has 15 residues. J was trimmed by 3 bases and V by 6 bases; bases with no gene match: 8. The germline CDR1 and CDR2 sequences are SNHLY and FYNNEI. The study, taken as a whole, reports: Spike was spanned by vaccine-associated CD4 TCRs, which were dominant at 160-218 and 743-854. Spike-specific TCR breadth and depth both grew after two AZD1222 doses. Baseline serostatus was positive in only six AZD1222 recipients.

A word on this clone: Its target is unknown.

The sample was peripheral blood, taken on day 0 of AZD1222 vaccination. The origin of this receptor is an adult in good health. This chain uses TRBV2 with TRBJ1-5; 7 bases agree with TRBD1. The CDR3, as DNA: TGTGCCAGCAGGCCTTGGACAGGTAACAATCAGCCCCAGCATTTT. Encoded protein: CASRPWTGNNQPQHF.